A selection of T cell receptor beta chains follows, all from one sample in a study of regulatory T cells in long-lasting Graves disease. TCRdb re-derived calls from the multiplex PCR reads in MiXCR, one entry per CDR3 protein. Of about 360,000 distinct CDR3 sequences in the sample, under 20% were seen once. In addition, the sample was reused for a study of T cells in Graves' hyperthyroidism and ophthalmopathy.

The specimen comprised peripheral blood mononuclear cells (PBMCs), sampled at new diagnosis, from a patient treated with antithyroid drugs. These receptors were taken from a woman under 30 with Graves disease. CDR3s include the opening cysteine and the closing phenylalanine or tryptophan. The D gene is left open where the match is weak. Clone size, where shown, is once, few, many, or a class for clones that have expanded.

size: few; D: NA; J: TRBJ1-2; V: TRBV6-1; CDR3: CASSGPHRATNYGYTF; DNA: TGTGCCAGCAGTGGTCCGCACAGGGCGACGAACTATGGCTACACCTTC
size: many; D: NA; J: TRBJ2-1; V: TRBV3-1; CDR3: CASKDIYNEQFF; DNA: TGTGCCAGCAAAGACATCTACAATGAGCAGTTCTTC
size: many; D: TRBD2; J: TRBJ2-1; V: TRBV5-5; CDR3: CASSSLAGNYNEQFF; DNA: TGTGCCAGCAGCTCCCTAGCGGGAAACTACAATGAGCAGTTCTTC
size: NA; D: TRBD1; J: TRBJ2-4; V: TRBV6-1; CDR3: CATGRTGENIQYF; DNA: TGTGCCACCGGGAGGACAGGGGAAAACATTCAGTACTTC
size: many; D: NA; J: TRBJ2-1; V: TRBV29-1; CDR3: CSSERVTGENEQFF; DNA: TGCAGCTCTGAGCGGGTTACGGGTGAGAATGAGCAGTTCTTC
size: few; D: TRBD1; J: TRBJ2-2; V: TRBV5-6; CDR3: CASSSLGTGGTGELFF; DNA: TGTGCCAGCAGCTCCCTCGGGACAGGGGGTACCGGGGAGCTGTTTTTT
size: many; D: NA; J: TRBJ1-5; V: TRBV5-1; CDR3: CASSLTGDRNQPQHF; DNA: TGCGCCAGCAGTTTAACGGGGGATCGGAATCAGCCCCAGCATTTT
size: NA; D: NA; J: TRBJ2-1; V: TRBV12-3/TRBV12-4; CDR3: CASSDRESYNEQFF; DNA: TGTGCCAGCAGTGATCGGGAGTCTTACAATGAGCAGTTCTTC
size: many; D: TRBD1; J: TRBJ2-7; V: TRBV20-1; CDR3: CSAPPGQGGHEQYF; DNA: TGCAGTGCGCCACCGGGACAGGGGGGACACGAGCAGTACTTC
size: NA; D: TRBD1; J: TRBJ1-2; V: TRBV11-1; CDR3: CASSQATGEGYTF; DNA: TGTGCCAGCAGCCAAGCAACAGGGGAAGGCTACACCTTC
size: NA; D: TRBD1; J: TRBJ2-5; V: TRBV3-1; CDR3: CASSQGTGEETRYF; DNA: TGTGCCAGCAGCCAAGGGACAGGGGAAGAGACCCGGTACTTC
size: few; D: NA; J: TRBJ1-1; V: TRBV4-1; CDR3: CASSSPKAGTEAFF; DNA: TGCGCCAGCAGCTCGCCGAAGGCTGGAACTGAAGCTTTCTTT
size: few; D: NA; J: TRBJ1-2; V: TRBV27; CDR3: CASTPMPGNGYTF; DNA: TGTGCCAGCACCCCCATGCCAGGGAATGGCTACACCTTC
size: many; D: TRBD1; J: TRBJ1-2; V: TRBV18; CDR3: CASSPTGDYGYTF; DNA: TGTGCCAGCTCACCAACAGGGGACTATGGCTACACCTTC
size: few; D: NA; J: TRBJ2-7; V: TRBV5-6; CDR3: CASSPPGTETYEQYF; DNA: TGTGCCAGCAGCCCTCCCGGGACGGAAACCTACGAGCAGTACTTC
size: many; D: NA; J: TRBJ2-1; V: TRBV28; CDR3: CASAGQTRSYNEQFF; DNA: TGTGCCAGCGCAGGACAGACCCGCTCCTACAATGAGCAGTTCTTC
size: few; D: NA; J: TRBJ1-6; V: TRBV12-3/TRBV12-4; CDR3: CASSFSSYNSPLHF; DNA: TGTGCCAGCAGTTTTAGCTCCTATAATTCACCCCTCCACTTT
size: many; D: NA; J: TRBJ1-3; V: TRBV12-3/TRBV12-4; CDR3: CASSLGTRELGGNTIYF; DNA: TGTGCCAGCAGCCTCGGAACTCGCGAATTAGGGGGAAACACCATATATTTT
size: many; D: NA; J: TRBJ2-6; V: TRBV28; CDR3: CASSFSTGANVLTF; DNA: TGTGCCAGCAGTTTCTCCACTGGGGCCAACGTCCTGACTTTC
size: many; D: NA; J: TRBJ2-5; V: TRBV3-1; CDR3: CASSQAGFQETQYF; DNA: TGTGCCAGCAGCCAAGCAGGGTTCCAAGAGACCCAGTACTTC
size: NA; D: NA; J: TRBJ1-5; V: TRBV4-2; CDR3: CASSQATGTSQPQHF; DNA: TGTGCCAGCAGCCAAGCTACAGGGACAAGTCAGCCCCAGCATTTT
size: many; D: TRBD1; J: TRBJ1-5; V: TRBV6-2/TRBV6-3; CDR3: CASSPGTGRHSNQPQHF; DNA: TGTGCCAGCAGTCCCGGGACAGGGCGTCATAGCAATCAGCCCCAGCATTTT
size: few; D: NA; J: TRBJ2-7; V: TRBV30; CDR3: CAWSVLGHDYEQYF; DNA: TGTGCCTGGAGTGTACTTGGACACGACTACGAGCAGTACTTC
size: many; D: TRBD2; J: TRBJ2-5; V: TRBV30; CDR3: CAWNSGRVGETQYF; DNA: TGTGCCTGGAATAGCGGGAGGGTTGGAGAGACCCAGTACTTC
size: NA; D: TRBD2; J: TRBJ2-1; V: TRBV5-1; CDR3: CASSLGAGGGLGHPFF; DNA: TGCGCCAGCAGCTTGGGGGCGGGGGGTGGTTTAGGGCATCCGTTCTTC
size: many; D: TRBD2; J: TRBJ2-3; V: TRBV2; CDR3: CAQKREMADTQYF; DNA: TGTGCCCAAAAGCGGGAGATGGCAGATACGCAGTATTTT
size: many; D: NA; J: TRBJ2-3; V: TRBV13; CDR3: CASSLESADTQYF; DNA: TGTGCCAGCAGCTTAGAATCGGCAGATACGCAGTATTTT
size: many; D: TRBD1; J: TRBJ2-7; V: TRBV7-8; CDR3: CASSLGQSDVHEQYF; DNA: TGTGCCAGCAGCTTGGGACAGTCTGACGTCCACGAGCAGTACTTC
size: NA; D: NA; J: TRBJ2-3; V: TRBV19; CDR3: CASSITLATDTQYF; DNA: TGTGCCAGTAGTATTACACTCGCCACAGATACGCAGTATTTT
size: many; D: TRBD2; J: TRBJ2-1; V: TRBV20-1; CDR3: CSARATSGGAEQFF; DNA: TGCAGTGCTAGAGCCACTAGCGGGGGGGCGGAGCAGTTCTTC
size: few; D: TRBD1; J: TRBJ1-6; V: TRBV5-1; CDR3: CASSRGLDYNSPLHF; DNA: TGCGCCAGCAGCAGGGGGCTAGATTATAATTCACCCCTCCACTTT
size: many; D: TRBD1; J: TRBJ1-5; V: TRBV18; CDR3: CASSPDRGQSNQPQHF; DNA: TGTGCCAGCTCACCCGACAGGGGGCAAAGCAATCAGCCCCAGCATTTT
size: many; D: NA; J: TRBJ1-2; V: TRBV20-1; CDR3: CSARTETNYGYTF; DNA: TGCAGTGCTCGGACAGAAACTAACTATGGCTACACCTTC
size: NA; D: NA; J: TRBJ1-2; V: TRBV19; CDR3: CASSIGGRLYGYTF; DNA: TGTGCCAGTAGTATTGGGGGACGTCTCTATGGCTACACCTTC
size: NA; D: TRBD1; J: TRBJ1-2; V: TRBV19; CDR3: CASSLQGVTNYGYTF; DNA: TGTGCCAGTAGTCTACAGGGGGTAACTAACTATGGCTACACCTTC
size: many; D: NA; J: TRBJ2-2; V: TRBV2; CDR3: CASRPGTQNTGELFF; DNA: TGTGCCAGCAGACCCGGGACACAGAACACCGGGGAGCTGTTTTTT
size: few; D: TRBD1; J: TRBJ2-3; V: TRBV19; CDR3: CASKGTGFPDTQYF; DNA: TGTGCCAGTAAGGGGACAGGGTTCCCAGATACGCAGTATTTT
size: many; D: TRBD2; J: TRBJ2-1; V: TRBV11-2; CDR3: CASSLGGSRNEQFF; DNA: TGTGCCAGCAGCTTAGGCGGGAGTCGGAATGAGCAGTTCTTC
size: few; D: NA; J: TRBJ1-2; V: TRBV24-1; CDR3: CATSDPDRYYGYTF; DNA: TGTGCCACCAGTGATCCCGACAGGTACTATGGCTACACCTTC
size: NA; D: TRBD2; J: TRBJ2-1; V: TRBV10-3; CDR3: CAIRKPGTSGFNEQFF; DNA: TGTGCCATCAGGAAACCCGGGACTAGCGGTTTCAATGAGCAGTTCTTC
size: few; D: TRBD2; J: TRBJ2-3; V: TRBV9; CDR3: CASSVAWGGGGGETQYF; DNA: TGTGCCAGCAGCGTAGCTTGGGGCGGGGGGGGAGGAGAGACGCAGTATTTT
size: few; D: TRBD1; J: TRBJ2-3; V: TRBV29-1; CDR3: CSVEMGTGPQYF; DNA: TGCAGCGTTGAAATGGGGACAGGTCCGCAGTATTTT
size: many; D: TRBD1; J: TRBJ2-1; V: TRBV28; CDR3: CASSLLQGAHNEQFF; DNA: TGTGCCAGCAGTTTGTTACAGGGGGCGCACAATGAGCAGTTCTTC
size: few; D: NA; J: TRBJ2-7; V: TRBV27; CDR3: CASSRAGGHDEQYF; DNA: TGTGCCAGCAGCCGCGCCGGGGGGCACGACGAGCAGTACTTC
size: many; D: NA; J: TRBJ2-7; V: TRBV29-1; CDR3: CSVLTVYEQYF; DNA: TGCAGCGTACTGACAGTCTACGAGCAGTACTTC
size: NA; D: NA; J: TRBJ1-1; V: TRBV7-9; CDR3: CASSLVSGNTEAFF; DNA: TGTGCCAGCAGCTTAGTCTCAGGGAACACTGAAGCTTTCTTT
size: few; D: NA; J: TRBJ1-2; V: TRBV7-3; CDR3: CASSRRGSTGDMGGYTF; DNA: TGTGCCAGCAGCCGAAGGGGATCGACCGGCGATATGGGTGGCTACACCTTC
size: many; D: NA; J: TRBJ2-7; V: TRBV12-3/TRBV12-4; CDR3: CASSSLFLYEQYF; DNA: TGTGCCAGCAGTTCCCTTTTCCTCTACGAGCAGTACTTC
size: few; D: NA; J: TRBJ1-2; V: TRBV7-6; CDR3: CASSLAEGTYGYTF; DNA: TGTGCCAGCAGCTTAGCGGAGGGGACATATGGCTACACCTTC
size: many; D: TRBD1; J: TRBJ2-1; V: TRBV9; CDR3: CASSVDTGGEQFF; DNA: TGTGCCAGCAGCGTCGACACAGGGGGCGAGCAGTTCTTC
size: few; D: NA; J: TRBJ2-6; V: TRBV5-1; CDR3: CASGLAGANVLTF; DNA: TGCGCCAGCGGGTTAGCTGGTGCCAACGTCCTGACTTTC
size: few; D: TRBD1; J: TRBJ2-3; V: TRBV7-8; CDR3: CASSHRRDRSTDTQYF; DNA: TGTGCCAGCAGCCATCGCCGGGACAGGAGCACAGATACGCAGTATTTT
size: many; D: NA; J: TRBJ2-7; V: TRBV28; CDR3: CASSLQAAYEQYF; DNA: TGTGCCAGCAGTTTACAAGCGGCCTACGAGCAGTACTTC
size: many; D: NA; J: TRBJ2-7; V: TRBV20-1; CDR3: CSAPTGAGGREQYF; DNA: TGCAGTGCCCCTACGGGTGCAGGAGGGCGCGAGCAGTACTTC